The clone carrying this T cell receptor beta chain turned up a few times. Losses at the gene ends were 5 bases for V and 4 bases for J; bases not matched to a gene: 15. The CDR3 is made up of 17 amino acids. Germline V gives CDR1 SEHNR, CDR2 FQNEAQ (reference sequence). They isolated at least 6 million PBMCs from each sample. The data originate from a study of blood T cells in healthy people across ages. For the study at large: Per every two T cells, about one barcoded beta molecule was captured by template switching.

Next came a second PCR, run for about 7 to 12 cycles, which used a sample-barcoded 5' primer along with a J-beta primer mix. One entry per CDR3 protein results from TCRdb running MiXCR on the 5' RACE reads. The sample includes about 1.8 million distinct CDR3 sequences, around half of them seen just once. J is TRBJ2-3 and V is TRBV7-9; TRBD2 matches 7 bases. The receptor comes from a woman aged 40 to 49 in good health. The sequencing input was blood. In DNA, the CDR3 is TGTGCCAGCAGCACGACAACGACTAGCAAATTTTCAGATACGCAGTATTTT. Its translation: CASSTTTTSKFSDTQYF.